This TCR beta chain derives from a study of blood T cell repertoires in COVID-19. The germline CDR1 and CDR2 sequences are KGHDR and SFDVKD. This CDR3 comprises 14 residues. V was pared by 2 bases and J by 7 bases, with 10 bases between. This clone has just one count. Only in-frame clones appear in the TCRdb table, and some are missing; sequencing was by immunoSEQ multiplex PCR. The table records 300,000 to 400,000 clones, 86% of them present only once. The V gene is TRBV24-1, the J gene TRBJ2-2, with D possibly TRBD1 on 6 matching bases. The sample taken for sequencing was PBMCs or T cells enriched from blood (not recorded which). This TCR derives from a middle-aged woman with acute COVID-19. The CDR3 bases are TGTGCCACCAGTGATTCACAGGGATTCGGGGAGCTGTTTTTT. As protein: CATSDSQGFGELFF.